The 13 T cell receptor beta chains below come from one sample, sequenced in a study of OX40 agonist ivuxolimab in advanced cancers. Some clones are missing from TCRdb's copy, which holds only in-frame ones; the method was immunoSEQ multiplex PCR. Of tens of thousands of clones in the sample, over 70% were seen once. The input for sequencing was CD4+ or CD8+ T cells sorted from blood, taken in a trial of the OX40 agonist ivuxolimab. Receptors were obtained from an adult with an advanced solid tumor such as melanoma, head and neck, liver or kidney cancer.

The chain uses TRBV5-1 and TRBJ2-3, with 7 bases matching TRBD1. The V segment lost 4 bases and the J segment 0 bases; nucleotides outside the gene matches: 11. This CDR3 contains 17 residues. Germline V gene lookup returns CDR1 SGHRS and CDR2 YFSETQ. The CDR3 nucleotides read TGCGCCAGCAGCCAGGGACAGACAAGTTTTAGCACAGATACGCAGTATTTT. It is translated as CASSQGQTSFSTDTQYF.

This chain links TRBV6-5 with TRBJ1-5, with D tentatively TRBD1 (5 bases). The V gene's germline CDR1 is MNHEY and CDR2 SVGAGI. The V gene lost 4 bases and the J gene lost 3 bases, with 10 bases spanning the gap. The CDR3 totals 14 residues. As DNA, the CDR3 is TGTGCCAGCAGTTCCGGGGCTTACAATCAGCCCCAGCATTTT. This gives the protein CASSSGAYNQPQHF.

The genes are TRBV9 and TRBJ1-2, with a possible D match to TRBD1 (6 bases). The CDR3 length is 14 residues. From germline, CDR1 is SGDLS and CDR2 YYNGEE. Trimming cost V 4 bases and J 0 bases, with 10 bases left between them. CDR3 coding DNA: TGTGCCAGCAGCTCAAGGACAGCTAACTATGGCTACACCTTC. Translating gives CASSSRTANYGYTF.

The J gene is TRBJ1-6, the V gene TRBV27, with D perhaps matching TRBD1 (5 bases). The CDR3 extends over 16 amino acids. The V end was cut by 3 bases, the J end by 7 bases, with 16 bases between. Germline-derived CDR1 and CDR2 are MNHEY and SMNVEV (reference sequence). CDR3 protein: CASSLADGGGNSPLHF. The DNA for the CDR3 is TGTGCCAGCAGTTTGGCAGACGGGGGGGGAAATTCACCCCTCCACTTT.

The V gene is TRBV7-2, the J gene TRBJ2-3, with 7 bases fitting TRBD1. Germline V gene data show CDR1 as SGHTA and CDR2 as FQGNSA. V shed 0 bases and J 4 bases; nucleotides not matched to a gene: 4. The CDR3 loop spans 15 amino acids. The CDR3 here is CASSLAIGGADTQYF. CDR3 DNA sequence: TGTGCCAGCAGCTTAGCAATAGGGGGCGCAGATACGCAGTATTTT.

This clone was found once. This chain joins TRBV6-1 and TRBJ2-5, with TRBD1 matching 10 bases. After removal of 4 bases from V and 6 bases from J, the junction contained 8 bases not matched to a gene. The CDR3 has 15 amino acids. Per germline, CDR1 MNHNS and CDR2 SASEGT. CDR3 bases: TGTGCCAGCAGTGCGGGGACAGGGGTTTCCCAGACCCAGTACTTC. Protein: CASSAGTGVSQTQYF.

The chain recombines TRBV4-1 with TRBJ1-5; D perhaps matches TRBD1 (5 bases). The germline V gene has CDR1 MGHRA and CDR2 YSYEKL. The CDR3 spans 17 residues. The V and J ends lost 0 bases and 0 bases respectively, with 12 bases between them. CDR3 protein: CASSQDVAGLSNQPQHF. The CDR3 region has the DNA TGCGCCAGCAGCCAAGATGTAGCAGGGCTTAGCAATCAGCCCCAGCATTTT.

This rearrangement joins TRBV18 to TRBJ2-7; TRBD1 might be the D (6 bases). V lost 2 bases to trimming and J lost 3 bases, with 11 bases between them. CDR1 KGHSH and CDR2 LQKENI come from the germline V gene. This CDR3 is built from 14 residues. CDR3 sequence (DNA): TGTGCCAGCTCACCAAAACAGGGATTCTACGAGCAGTACTTC. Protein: CASSPKQGFYEQYF.

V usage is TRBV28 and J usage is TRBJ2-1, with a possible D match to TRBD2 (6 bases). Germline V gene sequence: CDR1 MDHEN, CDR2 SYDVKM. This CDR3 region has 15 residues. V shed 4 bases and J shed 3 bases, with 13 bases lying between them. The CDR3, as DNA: TGTGCCAGCAGTTCCCCCTTCGGGGGCTACAATGAGCAGTTCTTC. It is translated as CASSSPFGGYNEQFF.

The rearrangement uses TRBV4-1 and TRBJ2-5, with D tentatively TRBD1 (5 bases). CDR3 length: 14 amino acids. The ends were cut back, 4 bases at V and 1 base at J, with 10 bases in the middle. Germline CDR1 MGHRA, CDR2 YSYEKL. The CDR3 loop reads CASSPRGLQETQYF. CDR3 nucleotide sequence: TGCGCCAGCAGCCCTAGGGGCCTCCAAGAGACCCAGTACTTC.

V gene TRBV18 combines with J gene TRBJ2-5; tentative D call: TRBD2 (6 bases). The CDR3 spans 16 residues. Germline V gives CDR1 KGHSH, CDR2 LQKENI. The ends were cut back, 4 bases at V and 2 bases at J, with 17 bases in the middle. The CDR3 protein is CASSRDFSGEQETQYF. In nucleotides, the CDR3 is TGTGCCAGCTCACGGGACTTTTCGGGGGAACAAGAGACCCAGTACTTC.

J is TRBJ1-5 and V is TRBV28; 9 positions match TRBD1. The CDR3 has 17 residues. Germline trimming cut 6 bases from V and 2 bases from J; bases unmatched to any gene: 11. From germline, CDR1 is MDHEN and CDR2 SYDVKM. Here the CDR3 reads CASRPTGGAQGNQPQHF. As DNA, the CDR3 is TGTGCCAGCAGACCAACAGGGGGCGCTCAGGGCAATCAGCCCCAGCATTTT.

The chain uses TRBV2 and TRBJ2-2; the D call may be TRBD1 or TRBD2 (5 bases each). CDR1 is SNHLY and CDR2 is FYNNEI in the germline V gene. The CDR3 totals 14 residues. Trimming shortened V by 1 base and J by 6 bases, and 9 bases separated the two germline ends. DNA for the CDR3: TGTGCCAGCAGTGAAGGGGACCGATCCGGGGAGCTGTTTTTT. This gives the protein CASSEGDRSGELFF. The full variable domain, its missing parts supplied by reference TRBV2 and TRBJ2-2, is EPEVTQTPSHQVTQMGQEVILRCVPISNHLYFYWYRQILGQKVEFLVSFYNNEISEKSEIFDDQFSVERPDGSNFTLKIRSTKLEDSAMYFCASSEGDRSGELFFGEGSRLTVL.